A single sample is the source of the 8 T cell receptor beta chains below, sequenced in a study of CXCR3-negative and CXCR3-positive naive CD8 T cells. The study, taken as a whole, reports: A higher hydrophobicity marked the TRB CDR3s of CXCR3-positive naive cells versus CXCR3-negative naive cells.

The TRB cDNA libraries were prepared by 5' RACE with UMI labels. TCRdb reprocessed the 5' RACE reads; each CDR3 protein has one entry and no DNA is given. The sample shows 80,000 to 100,000 distinct CDR3 sequences, and 0.75% to 0.95% sits with its ten largest clones. No antigen is known for these receptors. The specimen was naive CXCR3+ CD8+ T cells from blood. Specified subset: CD45RO-CCR7+CD27+CD95- naive CD8+ T cells expressing CXCR3 (TNR3+). These receptors all stem from a human donor in good health. Some clones in this sample may be carry-over from other donors' samples.

This rearrangement joins TRBV14 to TRBJ2-7; as DNA is missing, the TRBD1 call by TCRdb cannot be tested. This CDR3 spans 14 amino acids. Germline CDR1 and CDR2: SGHDN and FVKESK. The CDR3 region is CASSLIDREYEQYF.

This chain links TRBV28 with TRBJ2-4; TCRdb calls TRBD2, which cannot be checked without DNA. The CDR3 is 19 amino acids. The germline CDR1 and CDR2 sequences are MDHEN and SYDVKM. CDR3 region: CASSYWTSGRTFAKNIQYF.

The chain uses TRBV21-1 and TRBJ2-5; as DNA is missing, the TRBD1 call by TCRdb cannot be tested. TRBV21-1 is an annotated pseudogene. The CDR3 contains 17 residues. CDR3 loop: CASSKYCMGAHRETQYF.

This rearrangement joins TRBV27 to TRBJ2-4; TCRdb indicates TRBD1, and absent DNA this call remains unverified. Germline V gene lookup returns CDR1 MNHEY and CDR2 SMNVEV (reference sequence). The CDR3 extends over 12 amino acids. CDR3 protein: CASRPGTGLEYF.

V gene TRBV20-1 combines with J gene TRBJ2-5. Germline CDR1 reads DFQATT; CDR2 reads SNEGSKA (reference sequence). The CDR3 consists of 12 residues. The CDR3: CSARDIGETQYF.

The rearrangement links TRBV6-5 to TRBJ2-2; checking the TCRdb D call of TRBD1 is not possible without DNA. Germline CDR1 and CDR2: MNHEY and SVGAGI. This CDR3 comprises 15 residues. This CDR3 reads CASSWDRVDAGELFF.

The V gene is TRBV10-3, the J gene TRBJ2-1; the D gene TCRdb calls, TRBD2, cannot be checked with no DNA. Looked up from germline, CDR1 is ENHRY and CDR2 is SYGVKD. CDR3 length: 14 amino acids. This chain's CDR3 is CAIRGLAVVNEQFF.

The chain carries TRBV5-1 and TRBJ1-2. The CDR3 is 15 residues long. CDR1 and CDR2 from the germline V gene are SGHRS and YFSETQ. The CDR3 loop reads CASSLFSETNYGYTF.